The entry that follows covers one TCR beta chain sequence. Its antigen remains unknown. This record comes from a study of OX40 agonist ivuxolimab in advanced cancers. Study-level findings and limits: At 0.1 to 3.0 mg/kg and by week 6, clonal expansion occurred in CD4+ and CD8+ blood T cells. Expanded clones belonging to CD8+ T cells outnumbered, on average, those of CD4+.

Patients with autoimmune history or systemic immunosuppression were excluded. Generated by immunoSEQ multiplex PCR, the TCRdb table keeps only in-frame clones and is missing some. The sample lists 35,000 to 50,000 clones; under 90% were seen once. The CDR3 loop spans 17 amino acids. The germline V and J ends were trimmed by 4 bases and 5 bases, with 23 bases remaining between them. CDR1 is SGHAT, CDR2 FQNNGV, per germline. The source material was CD4+ or CD8+ T cells sorted from blood, sampled in a trial of the OX40 agonist ivuxolimab. This sequence originates from an adult with an advanced solid tumor such as melanoma, head and neck, liver or kidney cancer. This chain links TRBV11-2 with TRBJ2-5; tentative D call: TRBD1 (6 bases). The CDR3 spells CASSSPTDGQFWETQYF. The CDR3, as DNA: TGTGCCAGCAGCTCCCCCACAGACGGACAGTTTTGGGAGACCCAGTACTTC.